A single sample is the source of the 8 T cell receptor beta chains below, sequenced in a study of CD8 T cells in Susac syndrome. The RNA, about 0.45 to 1 ug, was put through reverse transcription using random hexamers. TCRdb itself ran the immunoSEQ multiplex PCR reads through MiXCR, one entry per CDR3 protein. The sample records approximately 76,000 distinct CDR3 sequences, roughly 95% being singletons. Input material: CD8+ T cells from PBMCs. These receptors were taken from a human donor with multiple sclerosis.

The chain joins TRBV6-2 or TRBV6-3 to TRBJ2-1; D may be TRBD1 (5 bases). The germline gives CDR1 MNHEY, CDR2 SVGEGT. CDR3 length: 17 residues. V gave up 2 bases and J gave up 7 bases, with 21 bases separating them. The CDR3 reads CASSYEGPRAKGNEQFF. In DNA, the CDR3 is TGTGCCAGCAGTTACGAAGGGCCCAGGGCCAAGGGAAATGAGCAGTTCTTC.

This clonotype appeared once. The chain carries TRBV19 and TRBJ2-7, with D perhaps matching TRBD1 (6 bases). Trimming took 5 bases from V and 6 from J, leaving 17 bases between them. The CDR3 consists of 14 residues. Germline lookup yields CDR1 LNHDA and CDR2 SQIVND (reference sequence). The CDR3 loop is CASSPRASRGEQYF. For the CDR3, the DNA is TGTGCCAGTAGTCCAAGGGCGTCCAGGGGCGAGCAGTACTTC.

The rearrangement links TRBV7-9 to TRBJ1-6; 7 nucleotides align to TRBD1. The CDR3 runs 14 residues. CDR1 and CDR2 (germline): SEHNR, FQNEAQ (reference sequence). With 1 base clipped from V and 7 bases from J, the junction kept 1 base outside the gene matches. The CDR3 is CASSLGDRNSPLHF. CDR3 DNA: TGTGCCAGCAGCTTAGGGGACAGAAATTCACCCCTCCACTTT.

On this clonotype itself: A read error may produce the germline difference seen at one junction end. This chain connects TRBV20-1 to TRBJ2-7; 10 nucleotides line up with TRBD2. The length of the CDR3 is 14 residues. Germline CDR1 DFQATT, CDR2 SNEGSKA (reference sequence). The CDR3 is CSARGWTSGFQQYF. The CDR3 DNA is TGCAGTGCCAGAGGGTGGACTAGCGGTTTTCAGCAGTACTTC.

The chain carries TRBV29-1 and TRBJ1-2; the D is unclear. In germline, CDR1 is SQVTM, CDR2 ANQGSEA. CDR3 length: 11 residues. V lost 3 bases and J lost 8, with 10 bases in between. The DNA of the CDR3 is TGCAGCGTTGACTCGGGCGCCGGCTACACCTTC. Its protein product is CSVDSGAGYTF.

The chain couples TRBV12-3 or TRBV12-4 to TRBJ1-2; TRBD1 aligns across 8 bases. V lost 6 bases and J lost 6; bases outside the gene matches: 9. The CDR3 covers 14 residues. The CDR3 is CASRTGQGWDGYTF. In DNA, the CDR3 is TGTGCCAGCAGAACCGGACAGGGCTGGGATGGCTACACCTTC.

This chain joins TRBV29-1 and TRBJ1-2; a possible D gene is TRBD1 (5 bases). This CDR3 has 12 residues. Looked up from germline, CDR1 is SQVTM and CDR2 is ANQGSEA. Trimming cost V 0 bases and J 8 bases, with 10 bases left between them. This CDR3 is CSVEEGTQGYTF. The CDR3 DNA reads TGCAGCGTTGAAGAGGGGACGCAGGGCTACACCTTC.

The gene calls are TRBV4-2 and TRBJ1-1; 10 nucleotides match TRBD1. Germline V gene sequence: CDR1 LGHNA, CDR2 YNFKEQ. This CDR3 spans 15 amino acids. V trimming: 0 bases; J trimming: 7 bases; junction bases outside the gene matches: 5. The CDR3 here is CASSQEQGTGVEAFF. The DNA for the CDR3 is TGTGCCAGCAGCCAAGAACAGGGGACAGGGGTTGAAGCTTTCTTT.